A selection of T cell receptor beta chains follows, all from one sample in a study of cytomegalovirus exposure and HLA in healthy donors. The protocol was immunoSEQ multiplex PCR, while the TCRdb copy is restricted to in-frame clones and leaves out a portion. Among more than 150,000 clones listed, about 81% were seen once. Material: PBMCs. All receptors derive from a woman aged 30 to 39 in good health and CMV-seronegative. CDR3s include the opening cysteine and the closing phenylalanine or tryptophan. The D gene is left open where the match is weak. Part of the rows lack a size; the others show once, few, many or a class for expanded clones.

>few|TRBV27|TRBJ2-4|-
TGTGCCAGCAGTTTATCCCTCCAGGCTTCTAATAGGAACATTCAGTACTTC
CASSLSLQASNRNIQYF
>few|TRBV6-5|TRBJ2-1|TRBD1
TGTGCCAGCAGTTATACAGGGGGGCCCTACAATGAGCAGTTCTTC
CASSYTGGPYNEQFF
>-|TRBV4-1|TRBJ2-2|TRBD2
TGCGCCAGCAGCCAAGCACTAGCGGGGATTTATACCGGGGAGCTGTTTTTT
CASSQALAGIYTGELFF
>-|TRBV5-5|TRBJ2-3|TRBD1
TGTGCCAGCAGCTCGGGACAGTCAGATACGCAGTATTTT
CASSSGQSDTQYF
>-|TRBV5-1|TRBJ1-1|-
TGCGCCAGCAGCTTGTTAGGGAGGGGTAACACTGAAGCTTTCTTT
CASSLLGRGNTEAFF
>-|TRBV7-9|TRBJ1-4|TRBD1
TGTTCCAGCAGCTCCCAGGGGGTCAATGAAAAACTGTTTTTT
CSSSSQGVNEKLFF
>once|TRBV28|TRBJ1-2|TRBD1
TGTGCCAGCAGCAACCCAGGGGGCGCTGGGGGCTACACCTTC
CASSNPGGAGGYTF
>-|TRBV11-2|TRBJ2-5|TRBD1
TGTGCCAGCAGCCAAGGGAGGACAGGGAGTCGCCAAGAGACCCAGTACTTC
CASSQGRTGSRQETQYF
>-|TRBV28|TRBJ2-7|-
TGTGCCAGCAGTTCCACCGGGTACGAGCAGTACTTC
CASSSTGYEQYF
>-|TRBV4-2|TRBJ2-1|-
TGTGCCAGCAGCCAAGACTTCTCCTACAATGAGCAGTTCTTC
CASSQDFSYNEQFF
>-|TRBV25-1|TRBJ1-3|-
TGTGCCAGCAGTGATCCCAGGGGCTCTGGAAACACCATATATTTT
CASSDPRGSGNTIYF